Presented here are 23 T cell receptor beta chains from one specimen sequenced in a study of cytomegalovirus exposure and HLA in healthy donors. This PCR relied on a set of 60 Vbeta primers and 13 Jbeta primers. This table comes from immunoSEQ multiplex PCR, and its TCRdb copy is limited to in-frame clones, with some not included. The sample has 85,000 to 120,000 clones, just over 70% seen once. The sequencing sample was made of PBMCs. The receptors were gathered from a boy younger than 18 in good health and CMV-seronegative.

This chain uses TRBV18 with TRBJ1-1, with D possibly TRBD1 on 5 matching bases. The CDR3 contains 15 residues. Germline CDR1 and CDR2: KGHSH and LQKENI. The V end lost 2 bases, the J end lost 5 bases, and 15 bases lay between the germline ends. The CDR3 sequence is CASSPTSGLGTEAFF. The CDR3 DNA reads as TGTGCCAGCTCACCAACCTCAGGGTTGGGGACTGAAGCTTTCTTT.

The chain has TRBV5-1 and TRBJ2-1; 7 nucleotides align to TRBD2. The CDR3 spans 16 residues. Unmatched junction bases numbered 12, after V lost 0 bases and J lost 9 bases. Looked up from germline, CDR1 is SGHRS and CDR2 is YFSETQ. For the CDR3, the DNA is TGCGCCAGCAGCTTGGCGTCTAGCGGCCGCGGAGGTGAGCAGTTCTTC. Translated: CASSLASSGRGGEQFF.

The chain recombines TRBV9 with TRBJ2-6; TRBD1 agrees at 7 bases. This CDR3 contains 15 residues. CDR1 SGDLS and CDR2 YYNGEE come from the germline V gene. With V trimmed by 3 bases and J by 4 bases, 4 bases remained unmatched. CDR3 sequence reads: CASSGDRAGANVLTF. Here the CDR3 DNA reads TGTGCCAGCAGCGGAGACAGGGCCGGGGCCAACGTCCTGACTTTC.

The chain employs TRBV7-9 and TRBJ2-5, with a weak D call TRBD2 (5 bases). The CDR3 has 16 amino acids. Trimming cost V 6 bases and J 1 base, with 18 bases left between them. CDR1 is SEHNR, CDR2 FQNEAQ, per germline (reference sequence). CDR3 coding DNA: TGTGCCAGCAGTCCGCAAGGGCTGCGGGCCCAAGAGACCCAGTACTTC. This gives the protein CASSPQGLRAQETQYF.

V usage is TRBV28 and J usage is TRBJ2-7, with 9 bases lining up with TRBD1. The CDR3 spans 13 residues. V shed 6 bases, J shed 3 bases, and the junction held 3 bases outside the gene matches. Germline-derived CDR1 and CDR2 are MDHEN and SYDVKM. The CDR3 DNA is TGTGCCAGCAGCAGGACAGGGGTCTACGAGCAGTACTTC. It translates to CASSRTGVYEQYF.

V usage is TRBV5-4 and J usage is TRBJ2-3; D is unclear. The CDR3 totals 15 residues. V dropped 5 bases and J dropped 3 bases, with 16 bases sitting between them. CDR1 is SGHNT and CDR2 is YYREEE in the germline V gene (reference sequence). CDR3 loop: CASSQTIAPTDTQYF. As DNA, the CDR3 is TGTGCCAGCAGTCAAACTATAGCACCTACAGATACGCAGTATTTT.

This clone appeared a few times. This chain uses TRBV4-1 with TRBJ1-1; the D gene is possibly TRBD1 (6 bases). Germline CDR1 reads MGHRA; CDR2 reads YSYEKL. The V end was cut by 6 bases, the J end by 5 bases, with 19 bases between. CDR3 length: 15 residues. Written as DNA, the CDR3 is TGCGCCAGCAGTCACACAGGGACGGCCAGAACTGAAGCTTTCTTT. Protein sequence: CASSHTGTARTEAFF.

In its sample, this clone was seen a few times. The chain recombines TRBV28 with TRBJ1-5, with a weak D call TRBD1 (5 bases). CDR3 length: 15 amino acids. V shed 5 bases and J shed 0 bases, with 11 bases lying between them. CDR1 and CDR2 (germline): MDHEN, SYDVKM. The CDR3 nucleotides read TGTGCCAGCAGTCAGGGTGGAGTTAGCAATCAGCCCCAGCATTTT. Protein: CASSQGGVSNQPQHF.

The CDR3 loop reads CAWTDRGNSHIHF. CDR3 nucleotide sequence: TGTGCCTGGACGGACAGGGGAAATTCACACATCCACTTT. V usage is TRBV30 and J usage is TRBJ1-6; TRBD1 agrees at 9 bases. The CDR3 is 13 amino acids. V was pared by 4 bases and J by 17 bases, with 12 bases of the junction left unmatched. Looked up from germline, CDR1 is GTSNPN and CDR2 is SVGIG (reference sequence). The full variable domain, completed using reference TRBV30 and TRBJ1-6, is SQTIHQWPATLVQPVGSPLSLECTVEGTSNPNLYWYRQAAGRGLQLLFYSVGIGQISSEVPQNLSASRPQDRQFILSSKKLLLSDSGFYLCAWTDRGNSHIHFGNGTRLTVT.

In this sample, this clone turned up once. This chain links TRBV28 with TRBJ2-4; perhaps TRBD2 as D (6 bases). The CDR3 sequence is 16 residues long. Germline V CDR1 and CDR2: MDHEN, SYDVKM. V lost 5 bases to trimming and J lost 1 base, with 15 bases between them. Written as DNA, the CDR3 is TGTGCCAGCAGTGGCGCGGGGAGAGAGGCCAAAAACATTCAGTACTTC. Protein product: CASSGAGREAKNIQYF.

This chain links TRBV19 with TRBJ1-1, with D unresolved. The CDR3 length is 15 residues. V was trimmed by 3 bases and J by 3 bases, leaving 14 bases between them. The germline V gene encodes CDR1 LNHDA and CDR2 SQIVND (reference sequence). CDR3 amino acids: CASSMISRYHTEAFF. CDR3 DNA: TGTGCCAGTAGTATGATATCCCGGTATCACACTGAAGCTTTCTTT.

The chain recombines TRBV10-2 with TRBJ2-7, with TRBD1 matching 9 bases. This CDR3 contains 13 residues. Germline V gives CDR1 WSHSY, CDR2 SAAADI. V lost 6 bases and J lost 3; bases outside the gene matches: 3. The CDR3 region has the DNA TGCGCCAGCAGGGACAGGGGAGGCTACGAGCAGTACTTC. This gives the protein CASRDRGGYEQYF.

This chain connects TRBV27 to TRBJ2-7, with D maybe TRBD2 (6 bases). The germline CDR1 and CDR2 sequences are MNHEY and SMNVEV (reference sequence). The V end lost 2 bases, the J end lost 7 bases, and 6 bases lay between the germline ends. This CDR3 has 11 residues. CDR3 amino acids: CASSLGGEQYF. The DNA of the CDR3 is TGTGCCAGCAGTTTAGGGGGGGAGCAGTACTTC.

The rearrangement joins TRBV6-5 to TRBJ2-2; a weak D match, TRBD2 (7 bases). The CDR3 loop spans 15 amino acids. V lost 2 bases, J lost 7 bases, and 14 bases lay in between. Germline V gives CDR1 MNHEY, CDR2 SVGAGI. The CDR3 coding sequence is TGTGCCAGCAGTTACATCGGGGGGCCTGGCGGGGAGCTGTTTTTT. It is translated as CASSYIGGPGGELFF.

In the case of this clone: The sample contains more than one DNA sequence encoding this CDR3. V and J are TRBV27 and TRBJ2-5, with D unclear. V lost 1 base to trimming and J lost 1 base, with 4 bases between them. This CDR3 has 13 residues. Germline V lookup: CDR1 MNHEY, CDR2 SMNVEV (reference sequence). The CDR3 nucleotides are TGTGCCAGCAGTTTATGGGCCCAAGAGACCCAGTACTTC. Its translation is CASSLWAQETQYF.

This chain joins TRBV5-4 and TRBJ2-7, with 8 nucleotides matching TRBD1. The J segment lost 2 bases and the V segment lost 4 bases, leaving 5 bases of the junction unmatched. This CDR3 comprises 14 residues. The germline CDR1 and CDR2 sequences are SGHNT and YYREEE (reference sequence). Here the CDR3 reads CASSPGTGAYEQYF. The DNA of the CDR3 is TGTGCCAGCAGCCCCGGGACAGGTGCCTACGAGCAGTACTTC.

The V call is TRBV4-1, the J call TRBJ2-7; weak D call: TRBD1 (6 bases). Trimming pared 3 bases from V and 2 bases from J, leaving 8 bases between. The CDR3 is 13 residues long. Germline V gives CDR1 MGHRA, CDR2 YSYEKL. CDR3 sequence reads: CASSHPGAYEQYF. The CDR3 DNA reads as TGCGCCAGCAGCCATCCAGGGGCCTACGAGCAGTACTTC.

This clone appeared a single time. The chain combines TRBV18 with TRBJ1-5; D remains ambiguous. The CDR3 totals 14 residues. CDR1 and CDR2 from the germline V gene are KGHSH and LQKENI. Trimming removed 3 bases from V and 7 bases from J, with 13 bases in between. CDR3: CASSPTGFQQPQHF. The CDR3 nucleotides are TGTGCCAGCTCACCTACGGGTTTTCAGCAGCCCCAGCATTTT.

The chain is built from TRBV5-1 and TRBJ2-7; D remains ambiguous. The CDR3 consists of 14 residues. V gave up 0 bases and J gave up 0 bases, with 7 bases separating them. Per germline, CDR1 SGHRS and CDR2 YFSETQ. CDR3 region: CASSLVRSSYEQYF. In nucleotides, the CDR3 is TGCGCCAGCAGCTTGGTCCGGAGCTCCTACGAGCAGTACTTC.

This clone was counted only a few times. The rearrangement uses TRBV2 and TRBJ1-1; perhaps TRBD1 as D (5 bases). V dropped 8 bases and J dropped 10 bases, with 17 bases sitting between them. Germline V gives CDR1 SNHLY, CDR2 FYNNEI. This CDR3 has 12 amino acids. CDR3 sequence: CASSVGQGLAFF. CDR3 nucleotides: TGTGCCAGCTCGGTGGGGCAGGGATTAGCTTTCTTT.

CDR3 DNA sequence: TGTGCCAGCAGCTTACGGGGTAATGCTTCACCCCTCCACTTT. Protein: CASSLRGNASPLHF. This sequence joins TRBV7-2 and TRBJ1-6; no reliable D call. There are 14 residues in the CDR3. Germline V CDR1 and CDR2: SGHTA, FQGNSA. V shed 2 bases and J shed 9 bases, with 11 bases lying between them. The whole variable domain, remainder taken from reference TRBV7-2 and TRBJ1-6, is GAGVSQSPSNKVTEKGKDVELRCDPISGHTALYWYRQSLGQGLEFLIYFQGNSAPDKSGLPSDRFSAERTGGSVSTLTIQRTQQEDSAVYLCASSLRGNASPLHFGNGTRLTVT.

CDR3 amino acids: CATSRVPRTSGLSYEQYF. CDR3 bases: TGTGCCACCAGCAGAGTCCCTCGGACTAGCGGGTTATCCTACGAGCAGTACTTC. The chain is built from TRBV15 and TRBJ2-7; 11 bases are a match to TRBD2. Germline V gene lookup returns CDR1 LNHNV and CDR2 YYDKDF (reference sequence). The V and J ends lost 1 base and 1 base, in that order; junction bases with no gene match: 9. CDR3 size: 18 residues.

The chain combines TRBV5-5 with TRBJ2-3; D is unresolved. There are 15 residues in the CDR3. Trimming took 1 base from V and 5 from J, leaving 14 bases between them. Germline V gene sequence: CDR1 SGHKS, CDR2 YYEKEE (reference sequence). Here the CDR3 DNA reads TGTGCCAGCAGCTTGCTGACCTCCCCAGGAGATACGCAGTATTTT. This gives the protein CASSLLTSPGDTQYF.